Shown below are 10 T cell receptor beta chains from a single sample sequenced in a study of T cell responses to AZD1222 COVID-19 vaccine. Sequencing was performed with immunoSEQ multiplex PCR; in TCRdb, only in-frame clones are kept and a portion is missing. Here the sample spans 69,000 or so clones, approximately 90% being singletons. The input for sequencing was peripheral blood, taken 28 days after the second dose of the MenACWY control vaccine. The origin of the receptors is an adult who received the MenACWY meningococcal vaccine as a control.

V is TRBV3-1 (or the pseudogene TRBV3-2) and J is TRBJ1-5; D remains ambiguous. There are 16 residues in the CDR3. V lost 3 bases and J 4 bases, leaving 16 bases between the germline ends. Looked up from germline, CDR1 is LGHDT and CDR2 is YNNKEL (reference sequence). The CDR3 loop is CASSHPWGARNQPQHF. For the CDR3, the DNA is TGTGCCAGCAGCCATCCATGGGGTGCGCGAAATCAGCCCCAGCATTTT.

The V and J genes are TRBV6-5 and TRBJ2-7, with a tentative D call TRBD2 (6 bases). V was pared by 5 bases and J by 2 bases, with 16 bases between. Germline V gene data show CDR1 as MNHEY and CDR2 as SVGAGI. The CDR3 spans 15 residues. DNA of the CDR3: TGTGCCAGCAGTATTACGGGACTCACTACCTACGAGCAGTACTTC. Residues: CASSITGLTTYEQYF.

The rearrangement uses TRBV6-5 and TRBJ2-7; the match to TRBD1 covers 8 bases. In germline, CDR1 is MNHEY, CDR2 SVGAGI. Unmatched junction bases numbered 10, after V lost 4 bases and J lost 5 bases. CDR3 size: 15 residues. CDR3 sequence (DNA): TGTGCCAGCAGTTTATATTCGGGACAGGCGGACGAGCAGTACTTC. Translation: CASSLYSGQADEQYF.

The chain recombines TRBV20-1 with TRBJ2-7; D gene uncertain. Looked up from germline, CDR1 is DFQATT and CDR2 is SNEGSKA (reference sequence). The CDR3 has 14 amino acids. V was shortened by 3 bases and J by 5 bases, with 17 bases between the two germline ends. CDR3 DNA sequence: TGCAGTGCTAGTGGGTTGAGGCAAGACCACGAGCAGTACTTC. Translating gives CSASGLRQDHEQYF.

In nucleotides, the CDR3 is TGTGCCAGCAGTTACGCAGGAGTAGGAATCGGGGAGCTGTTTTTT. It yields the protein CASSYAGVGIGELFF. J is TRBJ2-2 and V is TRBV6-5; D gene unclear. CDR3 size: 15 residues. From germline, CDR1 is MNHEY and CDR2 SVGAGI. V lost 2 bases and J lost 7, with 14 bases in between.

This clone has only a few counts. This chain joins TRBV28 and TRBJ1-1; TRBD1 agrees at 7 bases. V lost 7 bases to trimming and J lost 0 bases; unmatched junction nucleotides: 14. The CDR3 is 17 residues long. Germline CDR1 is MDHEN and CDR2 is SYDVKM. CDR3 amino acids: CASIPYRGSAMNTEAFF. The CDR3 DNA follows: TGTGCCAGCATTCCCTACAGGGGATCTGCCATGAACACTGAAGCTTTCTTT. The full variable domain, its missing parts supplied by reference TRBV28 and TRBJ1-1, is DVKVTQSSRYLVKRTGEKVFLECVQDMDHENMFWYRQDPGLGLRLIYFSYDVKMKEKGDIPEGYSVSREKKERFSLILESASTNQTSMYLCASIPYRGSAMNTEAFFGQGTRLTVV.

This sequence joins TRBV19 and TRBJ2-1; TRBD2 aligns across 10 bases. Per germline, CDR1 LNHDA and CDR2 SQIVND (reference sequence). This CDR3 spans 15 amino acids. Trimming cost V 10 bases and J 0 bases; bases outside gene matches: 6. As DNA, the CDR3 is TGTGCCACTCGGGGACTAGCGCGCTCCTACAATGAGCAGTTCTTC. It encodes CATRGLARSYNEQFF.

V is TRBV23-1 and J is TRBJ1-1; D remains unclear. TRBV23-1 is designated an ORF whose function remains uncertain. V was shortened by 0 bases and J by 4 bases, with 9 bases between the two germline ends. CDR3 size: 14 residues. CDR3 loop: CASSQSGATTEAFF. In DNA, the CDR3 is TGCGCCAGCAGTCAATCGGGAGCCACCACTGAAGCTTTCTTT.

J is TRBJ1-1 and V is TRBV5-1; unclear D gene. The CDR3 has 18 amino acids. Trimming shortened V by 0 bases and J by 4 bases, and 22 bases separated the two germline ends. Looked up from germline, CDR1 is SGHRS and CDR2 is YFSETQ. CDR3 in DNA: TGCGCCAGCAGCTTGGATGTATTGGGTCGTCACCGGGGCACTGAAGCTTTCTTT. Its protein is CASSLDVLGRHRGTEAFF.

The CDR3 here is CASSQAGQGWIQYF. CDR3 coding DNA: TGTGCCAGCAGCCAAGCCGGACAGGGGTGGATTCAGTACTTC. The chain carries TRBV14 and TRBJ2-4, with TRBD1 identical over 9 bases. V dropped 1 base and J dropped 10; count of bases not matched to a gene: 5. Germline CDR1 is SGHDN and CDR2 is FVKESK. This CDR3 comprises 14 residues.